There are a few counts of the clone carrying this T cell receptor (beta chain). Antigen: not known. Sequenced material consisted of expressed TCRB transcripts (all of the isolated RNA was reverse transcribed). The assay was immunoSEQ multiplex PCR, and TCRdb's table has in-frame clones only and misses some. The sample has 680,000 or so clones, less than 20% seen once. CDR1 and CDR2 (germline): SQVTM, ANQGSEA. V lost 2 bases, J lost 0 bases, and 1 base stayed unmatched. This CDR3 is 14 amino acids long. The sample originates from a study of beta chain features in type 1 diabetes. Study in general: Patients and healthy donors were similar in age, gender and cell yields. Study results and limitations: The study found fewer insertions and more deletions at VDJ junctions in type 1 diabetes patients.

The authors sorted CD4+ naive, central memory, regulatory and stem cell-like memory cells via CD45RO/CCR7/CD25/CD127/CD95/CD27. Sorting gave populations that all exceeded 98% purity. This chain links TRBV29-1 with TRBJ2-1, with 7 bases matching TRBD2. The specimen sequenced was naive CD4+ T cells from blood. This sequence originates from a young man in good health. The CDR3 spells CSVERTSSYNEQFF. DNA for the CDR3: TGCAGCGTTGAAAGGACTAGCTCCTACAATGAGCAGTTCTTC.